Listed here are 11 T cell receptor beta chains from one sample, sequenced in a study of T cells in Graves' hyperthyroidism and ophthalmopathy. Amplification of TCR beta CDR3 regions used RNA as the template. The HTBI primer set served for first-round RT-PCR of the TCR CDR3. TCRdb reanalysed the multiplex PCR reads using MiXCR and keeps one entry per CDR3 protein. The sample records 550,000 to 800,000 distinct CDR3 sequences, 17% being singletons. Sequenced input: blood. The origin of the receptors is a man in his forties or fifties with Graves' hyperthyroidism.

This clonotype showed up just once. The CDR3 loop reads CASSPGVAGGEQFF. CDR3 DNA: TGCGCCAGCAGCCCCGGGGTAGCGGGAGGTGAGCAGTTCTTC. This sequence joins TRBV5-1 and TRBJ2-1, with 10 bases fitting TRBD2. V trimming: 4 bases; J trimming: 9 bases; junction bases outside the gene matches: 7. Germline lookup yields CDR1 SGHRS and CDR2 YFSETQ. The CDR3 sequence is 14 residues long.

The V and J genes are TRBV7-2 and TRBJ2-7; the D gene is possibly TRBD1 (6 bases). The CDR3 length is 14 residues. Trimming removed 4 bases at V and 4 bases at J, with 14 bases between. The V gene's germline CDR1 is SGHTA and CDR2 FQGNSA. This CDR3 is CASSYPRTVYEQYF. CDR3 DNA: TGTGCCAGCAGCTATCCAAGGACAGTGTACGAGCAGTACTTC.

This clonotype was seen more than once but under ten times. The chain has TRBV29-1 and TRBJ1-2; 8 positions agree with TRBD1. The CDR3 spans 15 residues. V was clipped by 1 base and J by 7 bases; unmatched bases: 11. Germline assignment: CDR1 SQVTM and CDR2 ANQGSEA. CDR3 region: CSVEALPRGPIGYTF. The CDR3 bases are TGCAGCGTTGAAGCCCTCCCCAGGGGGCCCATTGGCTACACCTTC.

The sample holds many counts of this clonotype. The V gene is TRBV12-3 or TRBV12-4, the J gene TRBJ2-7, with D tentatively TRBD1 (5 bases). V lost 3 bases to trimming and J lost 5 bases, with 11 bases between them. The CDR3 loop spans 13 amino acids. The chain's CDR3 is CASSLTRVDEQYF. In DNA, the CDR3 is TGTGCCAGCAGTTTGACCAGGGTGGACGAGCAGTACTTC.

V usage is TRBV6-1 and J usage is TRBJ1-2; 7 nucleotides match TRBD1. CDR3 length: 15 amino acids. The germline V gene has CDR1 MNHNS and CDR2 SASEGT. J gave up 3 bases and V 1 base, and 5 bases lay outside the gene matches. This CDR3 reads CASSEGAGGYYGYTF. The CDR3 DNA reads as TGTGCCAGCAGTGAAGGGGCAGGGGGGTACTATGGCTACACCTTC.

This chain joins TRBV9 and TRBJ2-1; no reliable D call. V lost 0 bases and J 2 bases, leaving 9 bases between the germline ends. CDR1 is SGDLS, CDR2 YYNGEE, per germline. The CDR3 extends over 15 amino acids. In nucleotides, the CDR3 is TGTGCCAGCAGCGTAGTGACAAGTCCCTACAATGAGCAGTTCTTC. The encoded protein is CASSVVTSPYNEQFF.

Remarks on this clonotype: A single base separates this from a much larger clone, so it may be a read error. The chain uses TRBV12-3 or TRBV12-4 and TRBJ1-1; the D is unclear. The CDR3 loop spans 14 amino acids. In DNA, the CDR3 is TGTGCCAGCAGTTTTCTTTCTGGAAAAGCTGAAGGTTTCTTT. Translated, it gives CASSFLSGKAEGFF.

This clonotype was counted once. A much more abundant neighbour one base away suggests this may be a read error. V and J are TRBV20-1 and TRBJ2-3, with D maybe TRBD1 (6 bases). V was shortened by 6 bases and J by 3 bases, with 13 bases between the two germline ends. Germline V gives CDR1 DFQATT, CDR2 SNEGSKA (reference sequence). The CDR3 totals 13 residues. The DNA of the CDR3 is TGCAGTGCGTGGGGGCAGTGGACAGATACGCAGTATTTT. Encoded protein: CSAWGQWTDTQYF.

This clonotype came up many times. The rearrangement links TRBV28 to TRBJ2-1; no reliable D call. Trimming took 5 bases from V and 3 from J, leaving 8 bases between them. The CDR3 runs 13 residues. Germline V gives CDR1 MDHEN, CDR2 SYDVKM. The CDR3: CASSLELYNEQFF. The CDR3 DNA reads as TGTGCCAGCAGTCTAGAGCTCTACAATGAGCAGTTCTTC.

This clonotype was found many times. J is TRBJ2-3 and V is TRBV29-1; TRBD2 is a possible D gene (5 bases). Germline CDR1 SQVTM, CDR2 ANQGSEA. The CDR3 is 13 amino acids. V was shortened by 7 bases and J by 3 bases, with 14 bases between the two germline ends. CDR3 nucleotides: TGCAGCGCCCCGATACGGGATACAGATACGCAGTATTTT. Its translation is CSAPIRDTDTQYF.

This clonotype was observed many times. The chain recombines TRBV6-1 with TRBJ2-1, with 11 nucleotides matching TRBD2. CDR3 size: 15 residues. In germline, CDR1 is MNHNS, CDR2 SASEGT. Trimming cost V 1 base and J 9 bases; bases outside gene matches: 5. The CDR3 region has the DNA TGTGCCAGCAGTGAAGTGGGTAGCGGGAGGGGTGAGCAGTTCTTC. It is translated as CASSEVGSGRGEQFF.